This is a list of T cell receptor beta chains from one sample in a study of blood T cell repertoires in COVID-19. TCRdb's table, derived via immunoSEQ multiplex PCR, lists solely in-frame clones and lacks some. The sample lists some 400,000 clones; nearly 90% were seen once. Input material: peripheral blood. The receptors stem from a man younger than 30 with active or convalescent COVID-19. Each CDR3 is given with its conserved first and last residue. D genes are given only for firm matches. A row's size may be missing; if present it is once, few, many or a size class.

d_gene: .
abundance: .
v_gene: TRBV6-2/TRBV6-3
j_gene: TRBJ2-1
CDR3aa: CASSYSGYEQFF
CDR3nt: TGTGCCAGCAGTTACTCCGGGTATGAGCAGTTCTTC

d_gene: .
abundance: .
v_gene: TRBV28
j_gene: TRBJ1-1
CDR3aa: CASSPPGRVGNTEAFF
CDR3nt: TGTGCCAGCAGTCCCCCGGGCAGGGTTGGGAACACTGAAGCTTTCTTT

d_gene: TRBD2
abundance: few
v_gene: TRBV27
j_gene: TRBJ2-2
CDR3aa: CASRLGRERAGELFF
CDR3nt: TGTGCCAGTCGGTTGGGGCGGGAGAGGGCCGGGGAGCTGTTTTTT

d_gene: .
abundance: .
v_gene: TRBV5-5
j_gene: TRBJ2-3
CDR3aa: CASSLAGLRDPDTQYF
CDR3nt: TGTGCCAGCAGCTTGGCCGGGCTCAGGGATCCAGATACGCAGTATTTT

d_gene: .
abundance: .
v_gene: TRBV28
j_gene: TRBJ1-2
CDR3aa: CASTLGRGGVYGYTF
CDR3nt: TGTGCCAGCACCTTAGGGCGGGGAGGTGTCTATGGCTACACCTTC

d_gene: .
abundance: .
v_gene: TRBV7-8
j_gene: TRBJ1-1
CDR3aa: CASSLAEQNTEAFF
CDR3nt: TGTGCCAGCAGCTTAGCAGAGCAGAACACTGAAGCTTTCTTT

d_gene: .
abundance: .
v_gene: TRBV9
j_gene: TRBJ2-3
CDR3aa: CASSAGGGTDTQYF
CDR3nt: TGTGCCAGCAGCGCCGGCGGGGGCACAGATACGCAGTATTTT

d_gene: .
abundance: .
v_gene: TRBV6-2/TRBV6-3
j_gene: TRBJ1-6
CDR3aa: CASSAGYNSPLHF
CDR3nt: TGTGCCAGCAGTGCAGGCTATAATTCACCCCTCCACTTT

d_gene: .
abundance: .
v_gene: TRBV5-1
j_gene: TRBJ2-4
CDR3aa: CASSLVPGWAKNIQYF
CDR3nt: TGCGCCAGCAGCTTGGTCCCGGGGTGGGCCAAAAACATTCAGTACTTC

d_gene: TRBD1
abundance: .
v_gene: TRBV5-1
j_gene: TRBJ2-1
CDR3aa: CASSLEGQGLNEQFF
CDR3nt: TGCGCCAGCAGCTTGGAAGGACAGGGATTGAATGAGCAGTTCTTC

d_gene: .
abundance: .
v_gene: TRBV29-1
j_gene: TRBJ2-6
CDR3aa: CSVDVWRAGANVLTF
CDR3nt: TGCAGCGTTGATGTGTGGAGGGCTGGGGCCAACGTCCTGACTTTC

d_gene: .
abundance: few
v_gene: TRBV12-3/TRBV12-4
j_gene: TRBJ1-1
CDR3aa: CASSLRSTEAFF
CDR3nt: TGTGCCAGCAGTTTACGGAGCACTGAAGCTTTCTTT

d_gene: .
abundance: once
v_gene: TRBV24-1
j_gene: TRBJ1-2
CDR3aa: CATSAGFSDGYTF
CDR3nt: TGTGCCACCAGTGCAGGCTTTAGTGATGGCTACACCTTC

d_gene: .
abundance: few
v_gene: TRBV6-5
j_gene: TRBJ1-6
CDR3aa: CASKTGSSYNSPLHF
CDR3nt: TGTGCCAGCAAAACAGGGAGCTCCTATAATTCACCCCTCCACTTT

d_gene: .
abundance: .
v_gene: TRBV23-1
j_gene: TRBJ2-5
CDR3aa: CASSRGDSQETQYF
CDR3nt: TGCGCCAGCAGTCGGGGGGACAGCCAAGAGACCCAGTACTTC

d_gene: .
abundance: .
v_gene: TRBV7-3
j_gene: TRBJ2-1
CDR3aa: CASSSSGQGSNEQFF
CDR3nt: TGTGCCAGCAGCTCAAGTGGGCAGGGGAGCAATGAGCAGTTCTTC

d_gene: .
abundance: .
v_gene: TRBV21-1
j_gene: TRBJ2-5
CDR3aa: CASSKKTGGYRPEETQYF
CDR3nt: TGTGCCAGCAGCAAGAAGACAGGGGGGTATAGGCCAGAGGAGACCCAGTACTTC

d_gene: .
abundance: .
v_gene: TRBV7-2
j_gene: TRBJ1-4
CDR3aa: CASSLDGRATNEKLFF
CDR3nt: TGTGCCAGCAGCTTAGACGGGAGAGCAACTAATGAAAAACTGTTTTTT

d_gene: TRBD1
abundance: .
v_gene: TRBV6-5
j_gene: TRBJ1-5
CDR3aa: CASKTGGFSNQPQHF
CDR3nt: TGTGCCAGCAAAACAGGGGGCTTTAGCAATCAGCCCCAGCATTTT

d_gene: .
abundance: .
v_gene: TRBV5-6
j_gene: TRBJ1-5
CDR3aa: CASSLERGPQHF
CDR3nt: TGTGCCAGCAGCTTGGAGCGCGGGCCCCAGCATTTT